The 23 T cell receptor beta chains below come from one sample, sequenced in a study of T cell responses to AZD1222 COVID-19 vaccine. The method was immunoSEQ multiplex PCR; TCRdb's version includes in-frame clones alone and lacks a portion of them. This table holds roughly 80,000 clones, 90% to 95% found once. The sequencing used peripheral blood, collected on day 0 of MenACWY control vaccination. The origin of the receptors is an adult in good health.

This rearrangement joins TRBV6-5 to TRBJ1-2, with D unresolved. V lost 7 bases and J 2 bases, leaving 8 bases between the germline ends. This CDR3 region has 12 residues. Germline CDR1 is MNHEY and CDR2 is SVGAGI. CDR3 region: CASMAGNYGYTF. CDR3 DNA sequence: TGTGCCAGCATGGCCGGCAACTATGGCTACACCTTC.

The chain is built from TRBV28 and TRBJ1-5; D remains unclear. V was clipped by 3 bases and J by 3 bases, with 6 bases between them. Looked up from germline, CDR1 is MDHEN and CDR2 is SYDVKM. The CDR3 contains 13 residues. Here the CDR3 DNA reads TGTGCCAGCAGTTTCGGGGTCAATCAGCCCCAGCATTTT. Amino acid sequence: CASSFGVNQPQHF.

The rearrangement uses TRBV7-9 and TRBJ2-1, with D unclear. With 1 base removed from V and 12 bases from J, the gap between germline ends came to 10 bases. From germline, CDR1 is SEHNR and CDR2 FQNEAQ (reference sequence). This CDR3 spans 12 amino acids. This CDR3 is CASSLVPIRQFF. CDR3 nucleotides: TGTGCCAGCAGCTTAGTCCCTATCCGGCAGTTCTTC.

The chain has TRBV19 and TRBJ2-1; 13 nucleotides agree with TRBD2. Germline V gives CDR1 LNHDA, CDR2 SQIVND (reference sequence). This CDR3 has 17 residues. Losses at the gene ends were 6 bases for V and 4 bases for J; bases not matched to a gene: 9. CDR3 amino acids: CASSPSGTSGIYNEQFF. The CDR3 DNA sequence: TGTGCCAGTAGCCCTAGTGGGACTAGCGGGATTTACAATGAGCAGTTCTTC.

The chain joins TRBV28 to TRBJ2-1; 7 nucleotides line up with TRBD2. This CDR3 is built from 14 residues. With 6 bases clipped from V and 8 bases from J, the junction kept 10 bases outside the gene matches. Per the germline V gene, CDR1 is MDHEN and CDR2 is SYDVKM. The CDR3 nucleotides read TGTGCCAGCAGCCGGGACTACCTTCGTCATGAGCAGTTCTTC. Translating it yields CASSRDYLRHEQFF.

The chain has TRBV4-3 and TRBJ1-5; D remains unclear. Trimming cost V 0 bases and J 5 bases, with 5 bases left between them. CDR1 LGHNA and CDR2 YSLEER come from the germline V gene. This CDR3 comprises 13 residues. CDR3 residues: CASSQDQDQPQHF. For the CDR3, the DNA is TGCGCCAGCAGCCAAGACCAGGATCAGCCCCAGCATTTT.

The chain has TRBV10-2 and TRBJ1-1; D unclear. The CDR3 has 14 residues. Germline V CDR1 and CDR2: WSHSY, SAAADI. Trimming removed 4 bases from V and 1 base from J, with 10 bases in between. The CDR3 region is CASSVVGANTEAFF. The CDR3 coding sequence is TGCGCCAGCAGTGTCGTGGGCGCGAACACTGAAGCTTTCTTT.

The chain uses TRBV29-1 and TRBJ1-5; 8 bases match TRBD1. CDR1 and CDR2 from the germline V gene are SQVTM and ANQGSEA. This CDR3 comprises 13 residues. The junction had 2 bases not matched to a gene; V was cut back by 2 bases and J by 5 bases. CDR3 in amino acids: CSVEQGADQPQHF. Written as DNA, the CDR3 is TGCAGCGTTGAACAGGGGGCTGATCAGCCCCAGCATTTT. Combining the CDR3 with reference TRBV29-1 and TRBJ1-5 gives the whole variable domain SAVISQKPSRDICQRGTSLTIQCQVDSQVTMMFWYRQQPGQSLTLIATANQGSEATYESGFVIDKFPISRPNLTFSTLTVSNMSPEDSSIYLCSVEQGADQPQHFGDGTRLSIL.

J is TRBJ1-6 and V is TRBV2, with a possible D match to TRBD1 (6 bases). Trimming took 10 bases from V and 8 from J, leaving 21 bases between them. The CDR3 sequence is 15 residues long. Germline CDR1 reads SNHLY; CDR2 reads FYNNEI. The CDR3 here is CATSTAGGKDSPLHF. The CDR3, as DNA: TGTGCCACCTCAACGGCGGGGGGCAAGGATTCACCCCTCCACTTT.

The rearrangement links TRBV19 to TRBJ2-7; 10 bases fit TRBD2. This CDR3 spans 15 amino acids. Looked up from germline, CDR1 is LNHDA and CDR2 is SQIVND (reference sequence). With V trimmed by 6 bases and J by 3 bases, 8 bases remained unmatched. For the CDR3, the DNA is TGTGCCAGTAGCAGTCTAGCGGGAGCAAACTACGAGCAGTACTTC. Its translation: CASSSLAGANYEQYF.

The rearrangement links TRBV24-1 to TRBJ2-3; 8 positions match TRBD2. The CDR3 consists of 17 residues. CDR1 and CDR2 (germline): KGHDR, SFDVKD. V shed 3 bases, J shed 1 base, and the junction held 8 bases outside the gene matches. CDR3 amino acids: CATSDPSPGLGTDTQYF. The CDR3, as DNA: TGTGCCACCAGTGATCCGTCTCCGGGACTAGGCACAGATACGCAGTATTTT.

This chain connects TRBV5-4 to TRBJ2-7; the match to TRBD2 covers 10 bases. Germline V CDR1 and CDR2: SGHNT, YYREEE (reference sequence). This CDR3 has 16 residues. V lost 2 bases, J lost 1 base, and 6 bases stayed unmatched. The CDR3, as DNA: TGTGCCAGCAGCTTAGCGGGACTAGCGCCGTCCTACGAGCAGTACTTC. The encoded protein is CASSLAGLAPSYEQYF.

This chain connects TRBV9 to TRBJ1-2; a weak D match, TRBD1 (5 bases). The CDR3 contains 16 residues. Germline V CDR1 and CDR2: SGDLS, YYNGEE. The V end lost 3 bases, the J end lost 5 bases, and 20 bases lay between the germline ends. The CDR3 DNA follows: TGTGCCAGCAGCGCCGGGGGGTCTCAGGTGTTGTATGGCTACACCTTC. It codes for CASSAGGSQVLYGYTF.

The V call is TRBV29-1, the J call TRBJ2-3; 13 bases align to TRBD2. The J segment lost 6 bases and the V segment lost 1 base, leaving 4 bases of the junction unmatched. This CDR3 has 15 amino acids. Germline V CDR1 and CDR2: SQVTM, ANQGSEA. The CDR3 region is CSVEAPTSGRDTQYF. CDR3 coding DNA: TGCAGCGTTGAAGCTCCGACTAGCGGGAGGGATACGCAGTATTTT.

This chain uses TRBV3-1 (or the pseudogene TRBV3-2) with TRBJ2-3, with 8 positions matching TRBD2. This CDR3 is built from 17 residues. Per the germline V gene, CDR1 is LGHDT and CDR2 is YNNKEL (reference sequence). The V segment lost 4 bases and the J segment 6 bases; nucleotides outside the gene matches: 15. The CDR3 region is CASSRSIAGTNVDTQYF. The CDR3 DNA is TGTGCCAGCAGCCGGTCAATAGCGGGGACTAACGTGGATACGCAGTATTTT.

The chain combines TRBV12-5 with TRBJ1-1; D perhaps matches TRBD1 (6 bases). Germline CDR1 is LGHNT and CDR2 is FRNRAP. The CDR3 loop spans 13 amino acids. V was cut by 3 bases and J by 8 bases, with 13 bases left in between. The CDR3 bases are TGTGCTAGTGGTTTTTCAGCAGGGGCCGAAGCTTTCTTT. This encodes CASGFSAGAEAFF.

V is TRBV5-1 and J is TRBJ1-1, with D possibly being TRBD1 (6 bases). The CDR3 loop spans 15 amino acids. V was cut by 4 bases and J by 5 bases, with 18 bases left in between. From germline, CDR1 is SGHRS and CDR2 YFSETQ. CDR3 sequence reads: CASSPGRGSSTEAFF. Here the CDR3 DNA reads TGCGCCAGCAGCCCCGGAAGGGGGTCTTCAACTGAAGCTTTCTTT.

J is TRBJ1-1 and V is TRBV5-6, with 7 bases aligning to TRBD1. V gave up 5 bases and J gave up 0 bases; unmatched junction bases: 7. The germline gives CDR1 SGHDT, CDR2 YYEEEE. The CDR3 sequence is 15 residues long. The CDR3 is CASRWGDSMNTEAFF. The CDR3 DNA reads as TGTGCCAGCAGGTGGGGGGACAGTATGAACACTGAAGCTTTCTTT.

CDR3: CASTRGGTEAFF. The CDR3 nucleotides read TGTGCCAGCACCAGGGGAGGTACTGAAGCTTTCTTT. The chain joins TRBV5-4 to TRBJ1-1; weak D call: TRBD1 (6 bases). The CDR3 spans 12 residues. With 6 bases removed from V and 5 bases from J, the gap between germline ends came to 11 bases. The germline gives CDR1 SGHNT, CDR2 YYREEE (reference sequence).

V and J are TRBV2 and TRBJ2-1; no clear D gene. CDR3 length equals 13 residues. Germline CDR1 reads SNHLY; CDR2 reads FYNNEI. Trimming left V 2 bases short and J 5 bases short, with 7 bases between. Here the CDR3 reads CASSELDNNEQFF. In DNA form, the CDR3 reads TGTGCCAGCAGTGAACTTGATAACAATGAGCAGTTCTTC.

As for this clone: The sample contains more than one DNA sequence encoding this CDR3. The rearrangement links TRBV19 to TRBJ1-5; 7 nucleotides line up with TRBD1. This CDR3 contains 15 residues. In germline, CDR1 is LNHDA, CDR2 SQIVND (reference sequence). The V gene end was trimmed by 7 bases and the J gene end by 4 bases; junction bases not matched to a gene: 10. CDR3 DNA sequence: TGTGCCAGTAAAGATGACAGGGCTTCTAATCAGCCCCAGCATTTT. Its protein product is CASKDDRASNQPQHF.

The chain combines TRBV4-3 with TRBJ1-1; D is ambiguous. The CDR3 is 13 residues long. The germline CDR1 and CDR2 sequences are LGHNA and YSLEER. With 0 bases removed from V and 6 bases from J, the gap between germline ends came to 8 bases. CDR3 loop: CASSQESRSEAFF. DNA for the CDR3: TGCGCCAGCAGCCAAGAATCCCGTTCTGAAGCTTTCTTT.

This rearrangement joins TRBV5-4 to TRBJ2-1; the match to TRBD1 covers 10 bases. Germline CDR1 SGHNT, CDR2 YYREEE (reference sequence). The CDR3 spans 15 residues. V lost 6 bases and J lost 8; bases outside the gene matches: 11. In DNA, the CDR3 is TGTGCCAGCAACGTCGGGACAGGGGCTAGGGATGAGCAGTTCTTC. Encoded protein: CASNVGTGARDEQFF.